This entry describes one TCR beta chain. The target of this receptor is not known. No base quality values were provided; no much bigger clone lies one nucleotide off. The CDR3, cysteine through phenylalanine, is 17 amino acids long. The DNA shown is the 51-base CDR3, in frame from base 1. CDR1 and CDR2 are drawn from the germline V gene (reference sequence): LNHDA, SQIVND. Trimming accounts for 4 bases at V and 1 base at J, while the number of junction bases matched to no gene is 7. The data stem from a study of blood T cell repertoires in COVID-19 (dated by TCRdb to about 2020). Some background on the complete study: Collaborator samples came from the United States, Italy and Spain and covered acute and convalescent phases of COVID-19. The repertoires were released in a freely available public database intended as a resource for research on the immune response to SARS-CoV-2. The prospective study material was composed of cDNA or gDNA derived from T cells, B-cell-depleted T cells, or PBMCs. Nearly every sample came with metadata listing a de-identified subject ID, COVID-19 status, age in years and sex. The samples were drawn from the first 160 participants of the ongoing ImmuneRACE study and from 1,200 or so subjects provided by 6 global collaborators. Where HLA class I and class II types were available, the types were taken from metadata supplied by the sample provider, not from assay-based typing. Subjects who had been exposed to COVID-19, were actively infected with it, or had recovered from it provided the deeply sampled blood TCRbeta repertoires that made up the dataset. What the work shows at the level of the full study, not this receptor alone: The quantity of clinical and demographic metadata differed by source and by participant and was supplied without curation.

TCRbeta CDR3 regions were amplified from genomic DNA by means of the immunoSEQ Assay, a bias-controlled multiplex PCR. In the paper's pipeline: The number of nucleated cells in each sample was estimated from the amplification of reference gene primers within the assay. Sequence reads were collapsed and filtered to measure the absolute abundance of every unique TCRbeta CDR3 rearrangement. For each sample, productive Simpson clonality was calculated as the square root of Simpson's diversity index across productive rearrangements. As stored in TCRdb, this immuneACCESS dataset retains in-frame rearrangements with V and J assigned. A fraction of the clones does not appear; measured against another copy, unresolved V genes explain less than half of the discrepancy, and the remainder lacks a known reason. The V and J calls and clone size are taken from that table; D and trimming were inferred from the DNA. The sample has about 280,000 clones on record, 90% of them singletons. About 1.8% of the sample comes from the top ten.

Enrolling through a virtual design, the prospective study's participants ranged in age from about 18 to 89 years and lived across around 25 United States geographic areas. In the prospective study, participants were assigned to cohorts based on the clinical history participants reported in a screening survey and a study questionnaire. Mobile phlebotomists in the prospective study collected whole blood, serum and a nasopharyngeal or oropharyngeal swab from every participant. Participants in the prospective study had the option to provide additional blood draws and questionnaires over a roughly 2-month period. Before DNA extraction, prospective study blood samples were shipped either frozen or at room temperature.

Rearrangement joined TRBV19 to TRBJ2-3; 11 bases in the middle match TRBD1. This receptor was taken from a woman younger than 35 with acute COVID-19. The sample was PBMCs or T cells enriched from blood (not recorded which). The CDR3 corresponds to CASSRDRGDFGTDTQYF. The bases read TGTGCCAGTAGTAGGGACAGGGGGGATTTCGGCACAGATACGCAGTATTTT.